The next 7 T cell receptor beta chains were all read from a single sample in a study of cytomegalovirus exposure and HLA in healthy donors. Primers included in the PCR were 60 Vbeta and 13 Jbeta primers. Produced via immunoSEQ multiplex PCR; TCRdb's table is partial and in-frame only. Among some 140,000 clones listed, roughly 85% were seen once. Material for sequencing was PBMCs. All receptors derive from a man aged 35 to 55 in good health and CMV-seropositive.

The chain carries TRBV5-1 and TRBJ2-5; D remains unclear. Trimming removed 3 bases at V and 0 bases at J, with 6 bases between. This CDR3 has 13 residues. CDR1 and CDR2 (germline): SGHRS, YFSETQ. This CDR3 is CASSSEYQETQYF. In DNA form, the CDR3 reads TGCGCCAGCAGCTCCGAGTACCAAGAGACCCAGTACTTC.

The rearrangement uses TRBV7-6 and TRBJ1-1; 8 nucleotides align to TRBD1. The ends lost 5 bases at V and 1 base at J; junction bases unmatched: 3. Germline CDR1 is SGHVS and CDR2 is FNYEAQ. The CDR3 is 14 residues long. The CDR3 DNA sequence: TGTGCCAGCAGCCTAGGGACAGGGAACACTGAAGCTTTCTTT. Encoded protein: CASSLGTGNTEAFF. Together with reference TRBV7-6 and TRBJ1-1, the CDR3 gives the full variable domain: GAGVSQSPRYKVTKRGQDVALRCDPISGHVSLYWYRQALGQGPEFLTYFNYEAQQDKSGLPNDRFSAERPEGSISTLTIQRTEQRDSAMYRCASSLGTGNTEAFFGQGTRLTVV.

V is TRBV10-2 and J is TRBJ2-6; D uncertain. The CDR3 loop spans 15 amino acids. Germline CDR1 reads WSHSY; CDR2 reads SAAADI. The V end lost 6 bases, the J end lost 0 bases, and 9 bases lay between the germline ends. The CDR3 region is CASRVTGSGANVLTF. CDR3 in DNA: TGCGCCAGCAGAGTCACCGGCTCTGGGGCCAACGTCCTGACTTTC.

This clone turned up a few times. The V and J genes are TRBV6-1 and TRBJ1-2; D might be TRBD1 (6 bases). V lost 8 bases and J 7 bases, leaving 17 bases between the germline ends. The germline CDR1 and CDR2 sequences are MNHNS and SASEGT. CDR3 length: 13 amino acids. CDR3 in amino acids: CASRPNRDSGYTF. DNA for the CDR3: TGTGCCAGCCGCCCCAACAGGGATAGTGGCTACACCTTC.

The chain has TRBV29-1 and TRBJ1-3; D not certain. V was pared by 7 bases and J by 2 bases, with 6 bases between. Looked up from germline, CDR1 is SQVTM and CDR2 is ANQGSEA. The CDR3 has 11 residues. The CDR3 DNA follows: TGCAGCGCACCTACTGGAAACACCATATATTTT. Residues: CSAPTGNTIYF.

The DNA for the CDR3 is TGTGCCAGCAGCACCGGGACAGGGGCTGGAAACACCATATATTTT. It specifies CASSTGTGAGNTIYF. The genes are TRBV5-4 and TRBJ1-3; TRBD1 matches at 10 bases. CDR3 length: 15 amino acids. Trimming cost V 4 bases and J 2 bases; bases outside gene matches: 3. Germline V gives CDR1 SGHNT, CDR2 YYREEE (reference sequence).

The CDR3 loop reads CASRNRASGSSGGELFF. The DNA for the CDR3 is TGTGCCAGCAGGAATCGTGCTAGCGGGAGCTCGGGCGGGGAGCTGTTTTTT. This chain joins TRBV2 and TRBJ2-2; 10 positions agree with TRBD2. The CDR3 covers 17 residues. Germline loops: CDR1 SNHLY, CDR2 FYNNEI. The V gene end was trimmed by 6 bases and the J gene end by 7 bases; junction bases not matched to a gene: 14.